Below are 25 T cell receptor beta chains sequenced from a single sample in a study of blood T cells in healthy people across ages. Using a J-beta primer mix together with a sample-barcoded 5' primer, a second PCR was run for about 6 to 11 cycles. Each CDR3 protein gets one entry after TCRdb re-called the 5' RACE reads with MiXCR. Of over 600,000 distinct CDR3 sequences in the sample, roughly three fifths were seen once. The sample taken for sequencing was blood. The receptors were gathered from a man aged 35-49 years in good health.

This clonotype was observed a few times. V and J are TRBV19 and TRBJ2-7; D is undetermined. Germline CDR1 LNHDA, CDR2 SQIVND (reference sequence). Trimming shortened V by 6 bases and J by 1 base, and 7 bases separated the two germline ends. This CDR3 has 12 residues. CDR3 in amino acids: CASRDGSYEQYF. As DNA, the CDR3 is TGTGCCAGTAGGGACGGGTCCTACGAGCAGTACTTC.

This chain uses TRBV13 with TRBJ2-3; 11 nucleotides line up with TRBD2. The length of the CDR3 is 16 residues. J gave up 0 bases and V 4 bases, and 3 bases lay outside the gene matches. CDR1 is PRHDT and CDR2 is FYEKMQ in the germline V gene (reference sequence). CDR3 sequence reads: CASSWGLAESTDTQYF. The CDR3 bases are TGTGCCAGCAGCTGGGGACTAGCGGAAAGCACAGATACGCAGTATTTT.

This sequence joins TRBV12-3 or TRBV12-4 and TRBJ1-3; D gene unclear. This CDR3 has 14 amino acids. V was shortened by 0 bases and J by 2 bases, with 5 bases between the two germline ends. The CDR3: CASSLAGPGNTIYF. CDR3 in DNA: TGTGCCAGCAGTTTAGCCGGGCCTGGAAACACCATATATTTT.

This chain links TRBV29-1 with TRBJ2-1; TRBD1 matches at 7 bases. Trimming took 3 bases from V and 8 from J; bases not matched to a gene: 4. Germline CDR1 and CDR2: SQVTM and ANQGSEA. CDR3 length: 12 residues. The CDR3 spells CSVERQGDEQFF. The CDR3 nucleotides are TGCAGCGTTGAGCGGCAGGGGGATGAGCAGTTCTTC.

The chain carries TRBV13 and TRBJ2-5, with 8 bases lining up with TRBD1. The DNA end favors TRBJ2-7, so the J call may be wrong. The germline V gene encodes CDR1 PRHDT and CDR2 FYEKMQ (reference sequence). This CDR3 region has 14 residues. CDR3 residues: CASRDREKTYEQYF. In nucleotides, the CDR3 is TGTGCCAGCAGGGACAGGGAAAAAACCTACGAGCAGTACTTC.

The chain recombines TRBV20-1 with TRBJ2-1, with 7 bases that match TRBD2. CDR1 and CDR2 (germline): DFQATT, SNEGSKA (reference sequence). CDR3 size: 13 residues. The CDR3: CSALVAGVGEQFF. The DNA for the CDR3 is TGCAGCGCCCTAGTGGCGGGGGTTGGTGAGCAGTTCTTC.

V gene TRBV15 combines with J gene TRBJ1-6; unclear D gene. V was pared by 0 bases and J by 9 bases, with 15 bases between. The CDR3 totals 16 residues. The germline V gene encodes CDR1 LNHNV and CDR2 YYDKDF (reference sequence). CDR3 residues: CATSRDLDFPGSPLHF. CDR3 nucleotide sequence: TGTGCCACCAGCAGAGATCTGGATTTCCCTGGTTCACCCCTCCACTTT.

The V and J genes are TRBV9 and TRBJ2-3; unclear D gene. The V gene lost 1 base and the J gene lost 1 base, with 10 bases spanning the gap. Germline values: CDR1 SGDLS, CDR2 YYNGEE. The CDR3 runs to 15 residues. CDR3 sequence reads: CASSVRGLGTDTQYF. The CDR3 DNA sequence: TGTGCCAGCAGCGTAAGAGGCCTCGGCACAGATACGCAGTATTTT.

The chain has TRBV27 and TRBJ2-5; 9 bases are shared with TRBD1. Trimming cost V 4 bases and J 5 bases; bases outside gene matches: 14. Germline CDR1 MNHEY, CDR2 SMNVEV (reference sequence). The CDR3 sequence is 17 residues long. The DNA for the CDR3 is TGTGCCAGCAGTTCACCGGGACAGGGCGGGTTAGGGGAGACCCAGTACTTC. Translated, it gives CASSSPGQGGLGETQYF.

The V call is TRBV28, the J call TRBJ2-1, with 10 nucleotides matching TRBD2. The CDR3 totals 15 residues. The V segment lost 4 bases and the J segment 7 bases; nucleotides outside the gene matches: 7. CDR1 is MDHEN and CDR2 is SYDVKM in the germline V gene. Here the CDR3 reads CASSSRSGRLNEQFF. CDR3 nucleotides: TGTGCCAGCAGTTCCCGTAGCGGGAGGCTGAATGAGCAGTTCTTC.

The chain recombines TRBV10-3 with TRBJ2-5; no clear D. The CDR3 contains 20 residues. CDR1 is ENHRY and CDR2 is SYGVKD in the germline V gene. V was trimmed by 6 bases and J by 6 bases, leaving 35 bases between them. The chain's CDR3 is CAIRGGLLIVSRALKKTQYF. In nucleotides, the CDR3 is TGTGCCATCAGAGGTGGATTGCTAATTGTCAGCAGAGCCCTAAAAAAGACCCAGTACTTC.

This clonotype was seen only a few times. The chain links TRBV11-2 to TRBJ2-1; 9 bases fit TRBD1. The length of the CDR3 is 16 residues. V lost 1 base, J lost 2 bases, and 3 bases stayed unmatched. Germline CDR1 is SGHAT and CDR2 is FQNNGV. This CDR3 is CASSLVGTGPYNEQFF. The DNA of the CDR3 is TGTGCCAGCAGCTTAGTTGGGACAGGGCCCTACAATGAGCAGTTCTTC.

On this clonotype itself: A junction end diverges from the germline sequence, so it may reflect a read error. The V gene is TRBV28, the J gene TRBJ2-1; no definite D call. This CDR3 is built from 12 residues. In germline, CDR1 is MDHEN, CDR2 SYDVKM. Here the CDR3 DNA reads TGTGCCAGCAGTTTAAGTTACAATGTGCAGTTCTTC. It codes for CASSLSYNVQFF.

This chain uses TRBV20-1 with TRBJ2-5, with unresolved D. CDR1 DFQATT and CDR2 SNEGSKA come from the germline V gene (reference sequence). The CDR3 contains 13 residues. V lost 1 base, J lost 1 base, and 7 bases lay in between. CDR3 DNA: TGCAGTGCTAGAGCGGGTTCCCAAGAGACCCAGTACTTC. The encoded protein is CSARAGSQETQYF.

This clonotype has more than one count but fewer than ten. CDR3 residues: CASSQELATYNEQYF. In DNA form, the CDR3 reads TGCGCCAGCAGCCAAGAATTGGCCACCTACAATGAGCAGTACTTC. The rearrangement uses TRBV4-3 and TRBJ2-5, with D hard to call. There are 15 residues in the CDR3. CDR1 is LGHNA and CDR2 is YSLEER in the germline V gene. V lost 0 bases, J lost 11 bases, and 19 bases lay in between.

This clonotype is a singleton in its sample. The V gene is TRBV24-1, the J gene TRBJ2-2; 8 bases map to TRBD1. The V segment lost 4 bases and the J segment 0 bases; nucleotides outside the gene matches: 3. Germline V gene data show CDR1 as KGHDR and CDR2 as SFDVKD. CDR3 length: 16 residues. CDR3 residues: CATSDTTGANTGELFF. In DNA, the CDR3 is TGTGCCACCAGTGACACGACAGGGGCGAACACCGGGGAGCTGTTTTTT.

The chain employs TRBV15 and TRBJ1-4, with D hard to call. Germline CDR1 LNHNV, CDR2 YYDKDF (reference sequence). The CDR3 has 14 residues. V gave up 3 bases and J gave up 5 bases, with 10 bases separating them. The CDR3 DNA reads TGTGCCACCAGCAGTTTTAATGTAAATGAAAAACTGTTTTTT. Translating it yields CATSSFNVNEKLFF.

The chain joins TRBV12-3 or TRBV12-4 to TRBJ1-2; TRBD1 is a possible D gene (6 bases). With 5 bases removed from V and 3 bases from J, the gap between germline ends came to 13 bases. There are 14 residues in the CDR3. CDR3 sequence: CASSPNTGYYGYTF. The DNA of the CDR3 is TGTGCCAGCAGTCCGAACACAGGGTACTATGGCTACACCTTC.

The V gene is TRBV28, the J gene TRBJ2-2; TRBD2 matches 8 bases. The CDR3 is 15 residues long. The ends lost 8 bases at V and 2 bases at J; junction bases unmatched: 7. Germline CDR1 and CDR2: MDHEN and SYDVKM. The CDR3 DNA reads as TGTGCCAGCGTAAGCGGGAGTAGAAACACCGGGGAGCTGTTTTTT. Translating gives CASVSGSRNTGELFF.

The genes are TRBV20-1 and TRBJ2-5; D tentatively reads TRBD1 or TRBD2 (5 bases each). V lost 4 bases and J 5 bases, leaving 14 bases between the germline ends. CDR1 is DFQATT and CDR2 is SNEGSKA in the germline V gene (reference sequence). This CDR3 has 13 residues. CDR3 sequence (DNA): TGCAGTGCTACGGGGACCCTTCAGGAGACCCAGTACTTC. Residues: CSATGTLQETQYF.

V gene TRBV29-1 combines with J gene TRBJ2-4; TRBD1 might be the D (6 bases). CDR1 and CDR2 (germline): SQVTM, ANQGSEA. Trimming left V 6 bases short and J 1 base short, with 16 bases between. CDR3 length: 15 amino acids. CDR3 sequence: CSVQTGDEAKNIQYF. In DNA, the CDR3 is TGCAGCGTGCAGACAGGAGATGAGGCCAAAAACATTCAGTACTTC.

The J gene is TRBJ2-7, the V gene TRBV6-6; D is perhaps TRBD1 (6 bases). Germline V CDR1 and CDR2: MNHNY, SVGAGI (reference sequence). The length of the CDR3 is 15 residues. V was cut by 8 bases and J by 3 bases, with 20 bases left in between. Here the CDR3 DNA reads TGTGCCAGCGGCCCGGACAGACCTACCTACTACGAGCAGTACTTC. Protein product: CASGPDRPTYYEQYF.

This chain joins TRBV5-1 and TRBJ2-3; 9 bases align to TRBD2. CDR1 is SGHRS, CDR2 YFSETQ, per germline. The CDR3 sequence is 15 residues long. J lost 4 bases, V lost 5 bases, and 8 bases had no gene match. The CDR3 here is CASRSGLAGADTQYF. CDR3 nucleotide sequence: TGCGCCAGCAGGTCGGGACTAGCAGGAGCAGATACGCAGTATTTT.

The chain employs TRBV28 and TRBJ2-3; no firm D call. The CDR3 has 14 amino acids. Germline V gene data show CDR1 as MDHEN and CDR2 as SYDVKM. Between the trimmed V and J ends, which lost 4 bases and 0 bases, there was a span of 8 bases. The CDR3 spells CASSSDQSTDTQYF. CDR3 bases: TGTGCCAGCAGTTCGGACCAGAGCACAGATACGCAGTATTTT.

CDR3 sequence reads: CASSLENSYTEAFF. The CDR3 DNA sequence: TGTGCCAGCAGCTTAGAGAACAGTTACACTGAAGCTTTCTTT. The chain recombines TRBV7-8 with TRBJ1-1; D is undetermined. The CDR3 has 14 amino acids. Trimming pared 1 base from V and 3 bases from J, leaving 9 bases between. Germline values: CDR1 SGHVS, CDR2 FQNEAQ.